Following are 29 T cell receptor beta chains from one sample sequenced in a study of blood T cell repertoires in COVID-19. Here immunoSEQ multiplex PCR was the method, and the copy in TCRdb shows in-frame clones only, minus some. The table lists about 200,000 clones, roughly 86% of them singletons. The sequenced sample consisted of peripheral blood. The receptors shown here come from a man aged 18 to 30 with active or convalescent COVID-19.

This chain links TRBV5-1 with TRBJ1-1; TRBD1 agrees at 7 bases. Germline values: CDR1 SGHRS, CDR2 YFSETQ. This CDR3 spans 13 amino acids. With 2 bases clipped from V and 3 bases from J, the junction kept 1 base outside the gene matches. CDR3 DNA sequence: TGCGCCAGCAGCTTAGGACAGGACACTGAAGCTTTCTTT. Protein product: CASSLGQDTEAFF.

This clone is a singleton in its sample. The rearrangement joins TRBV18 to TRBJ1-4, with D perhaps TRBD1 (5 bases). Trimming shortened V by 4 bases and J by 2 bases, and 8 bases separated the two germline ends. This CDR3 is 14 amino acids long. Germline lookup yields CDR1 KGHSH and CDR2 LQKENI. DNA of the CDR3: TGTGCCAGCTCACTCCGACAGACTAATGAAAAACTGTTTTTT. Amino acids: CASSLRQTNEKLFF.

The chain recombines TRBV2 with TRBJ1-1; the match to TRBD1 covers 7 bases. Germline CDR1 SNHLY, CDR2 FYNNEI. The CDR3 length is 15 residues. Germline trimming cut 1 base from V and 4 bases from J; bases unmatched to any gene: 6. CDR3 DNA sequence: TGTGCCAGCAGTGAAGTTAGGGGGCATGGCACTGAAGCTTTCTTT. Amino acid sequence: CASSEVRGHGTEAFF. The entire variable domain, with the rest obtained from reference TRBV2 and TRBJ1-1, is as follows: EPEVTQTPSHQVTQMGQEVILRCVPISNHLYFYWYRQILGQKVEFLVSFYNNEISEKSEIFDDQFSVERPDGSNFTLKIRSTKLEDSAMYFCASSEVRGHGTEAFFGQGTRLTVV.

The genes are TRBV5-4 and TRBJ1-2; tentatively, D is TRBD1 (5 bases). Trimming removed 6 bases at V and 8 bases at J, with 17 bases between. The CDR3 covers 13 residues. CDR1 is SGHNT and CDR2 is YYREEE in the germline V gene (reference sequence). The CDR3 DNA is TGTGCCAGCACGGTCCAGGGTGAGTCGGGCTACACCTTC. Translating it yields CASTVQGESGYTF.

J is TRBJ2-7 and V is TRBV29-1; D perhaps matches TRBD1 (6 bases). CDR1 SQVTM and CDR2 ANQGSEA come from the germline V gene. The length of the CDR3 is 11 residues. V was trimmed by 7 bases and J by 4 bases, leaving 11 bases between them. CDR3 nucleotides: TGCAGCGGACAAGGACAGTACGAGCAGTACTTC. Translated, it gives CSGQGQYEQYF.

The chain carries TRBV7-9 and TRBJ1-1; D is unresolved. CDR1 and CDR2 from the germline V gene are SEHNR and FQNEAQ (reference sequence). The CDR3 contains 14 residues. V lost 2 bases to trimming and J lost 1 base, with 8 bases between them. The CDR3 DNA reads TGTGCCAGCAGCTTAAAGGGAGAGAACACTGAAGCTTTCTTT. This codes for CASSLKGENTEAFF.

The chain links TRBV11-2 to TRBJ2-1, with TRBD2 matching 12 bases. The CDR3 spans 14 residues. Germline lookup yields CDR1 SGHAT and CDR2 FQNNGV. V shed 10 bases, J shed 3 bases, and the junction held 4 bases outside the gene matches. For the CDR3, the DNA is TGTGCCACTGAGACTAGCGGGGGCTACAATGAGCAGTTCTTC. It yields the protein CATETSGGYNEQFF.

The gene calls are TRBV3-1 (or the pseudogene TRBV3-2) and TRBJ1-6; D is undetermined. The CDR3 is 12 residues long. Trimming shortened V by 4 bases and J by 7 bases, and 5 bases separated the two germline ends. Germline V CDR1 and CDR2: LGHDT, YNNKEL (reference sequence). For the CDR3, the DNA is TGTGCCAGCAGCCCCTCGAATTCACCCCTCCACTTT. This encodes CASSPSNSPLHF.

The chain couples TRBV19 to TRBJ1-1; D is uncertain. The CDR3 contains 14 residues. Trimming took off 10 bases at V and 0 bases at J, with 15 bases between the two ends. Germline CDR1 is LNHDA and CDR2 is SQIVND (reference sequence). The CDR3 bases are TGTGCCACCCGAGGGTTAGCCTTGAACACTGAAGCTTTCTTT. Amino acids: CATRGLALNTEAFF. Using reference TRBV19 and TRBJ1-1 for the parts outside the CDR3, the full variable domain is DGGITQSPKYLFRKEGQNVTLSCEQNLNHDAMYWYRQDPGQGLRLIYYSQIVNDFQKGDIAEGYSVSREKKESFPLTVTSAQKNPTAFYLCATRGLALNTEAFFGQGTRLTVV.

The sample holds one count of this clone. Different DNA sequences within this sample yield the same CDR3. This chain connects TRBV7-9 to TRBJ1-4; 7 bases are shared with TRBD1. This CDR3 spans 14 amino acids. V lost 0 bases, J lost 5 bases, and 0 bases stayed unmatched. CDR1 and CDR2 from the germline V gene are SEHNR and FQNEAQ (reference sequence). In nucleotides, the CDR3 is TGTGCCAGCAGCTTAGCAGGGGGCAATGAAAAACTGTTTTTT. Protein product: CASSLAGGNEKLFF.

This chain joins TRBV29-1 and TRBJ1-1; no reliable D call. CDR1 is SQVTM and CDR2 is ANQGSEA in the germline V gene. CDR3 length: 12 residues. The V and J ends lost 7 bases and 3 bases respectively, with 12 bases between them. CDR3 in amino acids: CSADAGYTEAFF. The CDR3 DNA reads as TGCAGCGCTGACGCCGGGTACACTGAAGCTTTCTTT. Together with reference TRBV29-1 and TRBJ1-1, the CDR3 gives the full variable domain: SAVISQKPSRDICQRGTSLTIQCQVDSQVTMMFWYRQQPGQSLTLIATANQGSEATYESGFVIDKFPISRPNLTFSTLTVSNMSPEDSSIYLCSADAGYTEAFFGQGTRLTVV.

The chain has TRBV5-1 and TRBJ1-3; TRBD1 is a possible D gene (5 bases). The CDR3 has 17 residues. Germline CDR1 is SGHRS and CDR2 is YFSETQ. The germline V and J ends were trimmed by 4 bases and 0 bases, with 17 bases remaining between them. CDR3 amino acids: CASSPRAAGPSGNTIYF. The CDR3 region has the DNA TGCGCCAGCAGCCCGAGGGCGGCGGGGCCCTCTGGAAACACCATATATTTT.

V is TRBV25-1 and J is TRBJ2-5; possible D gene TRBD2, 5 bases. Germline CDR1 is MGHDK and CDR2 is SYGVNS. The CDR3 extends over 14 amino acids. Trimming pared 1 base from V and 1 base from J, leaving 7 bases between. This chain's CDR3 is CASSEWLAQETQYF. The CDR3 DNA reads TGTGCCAGCAGTGAATGGCTAGCCCAAGAGACCCAGTACTTC.

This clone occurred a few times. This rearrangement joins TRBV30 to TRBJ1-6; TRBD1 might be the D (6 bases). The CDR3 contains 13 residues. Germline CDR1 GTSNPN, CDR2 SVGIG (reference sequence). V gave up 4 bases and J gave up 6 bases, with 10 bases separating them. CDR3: CAWTEDSNSPLHF. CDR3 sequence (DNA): TGTGCCTGGACCGAGGACAGTAATTCACCCCTCCACTTT.

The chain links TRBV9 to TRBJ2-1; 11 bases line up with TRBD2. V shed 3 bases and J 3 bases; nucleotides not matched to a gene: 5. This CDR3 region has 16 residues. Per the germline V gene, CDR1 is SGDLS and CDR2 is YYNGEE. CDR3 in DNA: TGTGCCAGCAGCGCCACGGGACTAGCGGACTACAATGAGCAGTTCTTC. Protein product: CASSATGLADYNEQFF.

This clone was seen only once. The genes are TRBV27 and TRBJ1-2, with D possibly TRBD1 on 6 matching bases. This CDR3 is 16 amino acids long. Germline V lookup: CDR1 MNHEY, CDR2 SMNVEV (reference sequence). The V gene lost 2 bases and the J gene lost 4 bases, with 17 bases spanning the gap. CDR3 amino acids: CASSLDPAGALYGYTF. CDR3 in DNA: TGTGCCAGCAGTTTAGATCCGGCAGGGGCTCTCTATGGCTACACCTTC.

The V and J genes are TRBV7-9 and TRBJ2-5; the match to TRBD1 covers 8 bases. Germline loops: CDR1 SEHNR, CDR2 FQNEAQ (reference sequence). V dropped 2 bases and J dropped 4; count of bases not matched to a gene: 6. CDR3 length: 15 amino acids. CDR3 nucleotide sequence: TGTGCCAGCAGCTTATTTCAGGGGGCTTCAGAGACCCAGTACTTC. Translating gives CASSLFQGASETQYF. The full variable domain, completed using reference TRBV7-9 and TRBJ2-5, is DTGVSQNPRHKITKRGQNVTFRCDPISEHNRLYWYRQTLGQGPEFLTYFQNEAQLEKSRLLSDRFSAERPKGSFSTLEIQRTEQGDSAMYLCASSLFQGASETQYFGPGTRLLVL.

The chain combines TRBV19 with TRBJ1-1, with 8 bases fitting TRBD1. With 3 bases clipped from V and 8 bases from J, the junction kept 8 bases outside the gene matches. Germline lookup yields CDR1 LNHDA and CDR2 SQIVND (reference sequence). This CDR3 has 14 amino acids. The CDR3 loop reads CASSIGDRTGEAFF. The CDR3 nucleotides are TGTGCCAGTAGTATCGGGGACAGGACGGGAGAAGCTTTCTTT.

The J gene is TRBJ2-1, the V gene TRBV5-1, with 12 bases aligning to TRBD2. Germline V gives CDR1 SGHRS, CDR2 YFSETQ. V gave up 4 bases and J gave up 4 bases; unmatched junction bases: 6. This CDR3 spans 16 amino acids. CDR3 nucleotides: TGCGCCAGCAGCCCGACTAGCGGGAGCCAGTACAATGAGCAGTTCTTC. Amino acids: CASSPTSGSQYNEQFF.

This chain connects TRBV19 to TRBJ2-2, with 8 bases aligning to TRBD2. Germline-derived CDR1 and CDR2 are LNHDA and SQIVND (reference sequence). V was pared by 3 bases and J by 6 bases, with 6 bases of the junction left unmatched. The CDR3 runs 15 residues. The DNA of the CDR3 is TGTGCCAGTAGTATTGTGGGCGGGGGGCCCGGGGAGCTGTTTTTT. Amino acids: CASSIVGGGPGELFF.

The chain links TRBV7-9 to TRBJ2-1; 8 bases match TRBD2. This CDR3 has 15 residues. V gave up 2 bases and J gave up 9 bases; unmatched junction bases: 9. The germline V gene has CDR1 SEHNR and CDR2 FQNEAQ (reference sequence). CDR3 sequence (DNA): TGTGCCAGCAGCTTAACAAGCGGGAGAGGGATTGAGCAGTTCTTC. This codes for CASSLTSGRGIEQFF.

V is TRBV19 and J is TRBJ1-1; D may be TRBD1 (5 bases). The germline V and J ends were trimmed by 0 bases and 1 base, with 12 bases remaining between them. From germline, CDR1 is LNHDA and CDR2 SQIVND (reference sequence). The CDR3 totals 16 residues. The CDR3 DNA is TGTGCCAGTAGTATAGATCTAGAGACAGCGAACACTGAAGCTTTCTTT. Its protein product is CASSIDLETANTEAFF.

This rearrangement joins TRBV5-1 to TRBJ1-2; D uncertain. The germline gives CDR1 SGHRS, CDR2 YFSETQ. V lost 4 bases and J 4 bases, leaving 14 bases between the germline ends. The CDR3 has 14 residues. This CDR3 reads CASSADGSRYGYTF. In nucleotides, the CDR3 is TGCGCCAGCAGCGCTGATGGCAGTCGCTATGGCTACACCTTC.

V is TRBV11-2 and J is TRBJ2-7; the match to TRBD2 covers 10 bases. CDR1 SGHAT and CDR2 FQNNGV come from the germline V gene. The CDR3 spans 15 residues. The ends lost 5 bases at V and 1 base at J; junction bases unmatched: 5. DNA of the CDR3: TGTGCCAGCAGCCTCACTAGCGGGGCGTCCTACGAGCAGTACTTC. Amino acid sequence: CASSLTSGASYEQYF.

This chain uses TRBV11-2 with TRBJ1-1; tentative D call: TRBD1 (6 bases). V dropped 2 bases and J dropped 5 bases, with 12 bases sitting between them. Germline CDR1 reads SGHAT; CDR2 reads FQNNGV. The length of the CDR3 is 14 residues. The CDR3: CASSLRQGWTEAFF. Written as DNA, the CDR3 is TGTGCCAGCAGCTTAAGGCAGGGGTGGACTGAAGCTTTCTTT.

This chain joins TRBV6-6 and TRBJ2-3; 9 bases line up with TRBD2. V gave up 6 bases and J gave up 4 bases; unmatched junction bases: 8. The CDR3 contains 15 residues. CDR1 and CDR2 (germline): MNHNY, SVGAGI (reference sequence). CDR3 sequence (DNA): TGTGCCAGCAGATCTAGCGGGACAGCGGCAGATACGCAGTATTTT. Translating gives CASRSSGTAADTQYF.

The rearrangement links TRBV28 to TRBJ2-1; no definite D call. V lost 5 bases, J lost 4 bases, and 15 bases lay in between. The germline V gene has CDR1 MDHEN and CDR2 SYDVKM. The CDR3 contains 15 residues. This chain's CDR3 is CASSGPWARYNEQFF. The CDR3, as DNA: TGTGCCAGCAGTGGGCCTTGGGCCAGGTACAATGAGCAGTTCTTC.

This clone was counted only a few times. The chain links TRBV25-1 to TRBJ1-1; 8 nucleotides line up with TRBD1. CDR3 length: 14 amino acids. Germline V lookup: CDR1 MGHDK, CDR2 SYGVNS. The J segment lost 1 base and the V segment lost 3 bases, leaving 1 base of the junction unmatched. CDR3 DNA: TGTGCCAGCAGTGACGGACAGGGGAACACTGAAGCTTTCTTT. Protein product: CASSDGQGNTEAFF.

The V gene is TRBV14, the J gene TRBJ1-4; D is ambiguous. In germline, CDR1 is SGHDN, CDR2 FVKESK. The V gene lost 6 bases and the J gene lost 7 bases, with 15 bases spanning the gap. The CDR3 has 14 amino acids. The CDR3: CASSTLVGAEKLFF. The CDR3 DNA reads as TGTGCCAGCAGTACGTTGGTGGGAGCTGAAAAACTGTTTTTT.